The 32 T cell receptor beta chains below come from one sample, sequenced in a study of blood T cell repertoires in COVID-19. Libraries were prepared by immunoSEQ multiplex PCR; TCRdb keeps only in-frame clonotypes and omits some of them. The sample consists of 200,000 to 300,000 clones, around 88% of them appearing once. The sequencing sample was made of PBMCs or T cells enriched from blood (not recorded which). Receptor source: a woman in her thirties or forties with acute COVID-19.

The chain recombines TRBV29-1 with TRBJ1-1; D unresolved. The germline V gene encodes CDR1 SQVTM and CDR2 ANQGSEA. The CDR3 covers 14 residues. Trimming cost V 2 bases and J 0 bases, with 10 bases left between them. The CDR3 region has the DNA TGCAGCGTTGAACTATGGGGAGTGAACACTGAAGCTTTCTTT. It encodes CSVELWGVNTEAFF.

The chain employs TRBV21-1 and TRBJ2-1; the D call TRBD2 from the table was never checked on the DNA. TRBV21-1 is reported as a pseudogene. The CDR3 contains 16 residues. CDR3 nucleotide sequence: TGTGCCAGCACCAAGCTCTGGCGGGGGCCGTCAGGTGAGCAGTTCTTC. Translation gives CASTKLWRGPSGEQFF.

This clone showed up just once. The J gene is TRBJ2-7, the V gene TRBV3-1 (or the pseudogene TRBV3-2), with D maybe TRBD1 (5 bases). The CDR3 consists of 17 residues. In germline, CDR1 is LGHDT, CDR2 YNNKEL (reference sequence). V shed 4 bases and J shed 3 bases, with 22 bases lying between them. The CDR3 here is CASSPSQGLVFLYEQYF. DNA of the CDR3: TGTGCCAGCAGCCCCTCTCAGGGTCTAGTATTCCTCTACGAGCAGTACTTC.

The chain joins TRBV7-2 to TRBJ1-5; D remains unclear. The V gene lost 3 bases and the J gene lost 5 bases, with 8 bases spanning the gap. The germline gives CDR1 SGHTA, CDR2 FQGNSA. This CDR3 has 13 residues. The CDR3 here is CASSFYTDQPQHF. As DNA, the CDR3 is TGTGCCAGCAGCTTCTATACGGATCAGCCCCAGCATTTT.

V and J are TRBV7-2 and TRBJ1-1; 9 positions agree with TRBD1. CDR1 is SGHTA and CDR2 is FQGNSA in the germline V gene. CDR3 length equals 15 residues. Germline trimming cut 6 bases from V and 5 bases from J; bases unmatched to any gene: 10. CDR3 bases: TGTGCCAGCAGGCCCAAGAGACAGGGGGTAACTGAAGCTTTCTTT. Translated: CASRPKRQGVTEAFF.

This clone was observed once. The chain couples TRBV25-1 to TRBJ1-3, with D unresolved. V was shortened by 2 bases and J by 1 base, with 9 bases between the two germline ends. The V gene's germline CDR1 is MGHDK and CDR2 SYGVNS. CDR3 length: 15 amino acids. This CDR3 reads CASSEIRGSGNTIYF. The CDR3 region has the DNA TGTGCCAGCAGTGAAATCCGGGGATCTGGAAACACCATATATTTT.

The chain employs TRBV24-1 and TRBJ1-5, with D perhaps TRBD1 (6 bases). V shed 4 bases and J shed 0 bases, with 21 bases lying between them. This CDR3 contains 19 residues. The germline gives CDR1 KGHDR, CDR2 SFDVKD. The CDR3 coding sequence is TGTGCCACCAGTGACACGCAGGGGACCGGGCCTTATAGCAATCAGCCCCAGCATTTT. Amino acid sequence: CATSDTQGTGPYSNQPQHF.

The chain has TRBV5-1 and TRBJ2-3; possible D gene TRBD1, 7 bases. Germline V CDR1 and CDR2: SGHRS, YFSETQ. The germline V and J ends were trimmed by 1 base and 4 bases, with 16 bases remaining between them. This CDR3 has 16 amino acids. CDR3 protein: CASSLWQGGGSDTQYF. CDR3 DNA: TGCGCCAGCAGCTTGTGGCAGGGGGGAGGCTCAGATACGCAGTATTTT. The complete variable domain, with remaining parts taken from reference TRBV5-1 and TRBJ2-3, reads KAGVTQTPRYLIKTRGQQVTLSCSPISGHRSVSWYQQTPGQGLQFLFEYFSETQRNKGNFPGRFSGRQFSNSRSEMNVSTLELGDSALYLCASSLWQGGGSDTQYFGPGTRLTVL.

V is TRBV6-5 and J is TRBJ1-2, with D perhaps matching TRBD1 (6 bases). The ends were cut back, 2 bases at V and 13 bases at J, with 14 bases in the middle. Germline assignment: CDR1 MNHEY and CDR2 SVGAGI. CDR3 length: 12 residues. CDR3 sequence reads: CASSYAGTWSTF. The CDR3 nucleotides read TGTGCCAGCAGTTACGCAGGGACATGGAGCACCTTC.

The chain is built from TRBV6-6 and TRBJ2-7, with TRBD2 as a possible D gene (6 bases). V was clipped by 5 bases and J by 12 bases, with 14 bases between them. Germline V gene data show CDR1 as MNHNY and CDR2 as SVGAGI (reference sequence). The CDR3 covers 11 residues. The CDR3 DNA reads TGTGCCAGCAGTGGGACTGCGCAGGGGTACGTC. Encoded protein: CASSGTAQGYV.

The V call is TRBV5-5, the J call TRBJ2-1, with 7 bases aligning to TRBD2. Germline-derived CDR1 and CDR2 are SGHKS and YYEKEE (reference sequence). This CDR3 is 13 amino acids long. The J segment lost 8 bases and the V segment lost 4 bases, leaving 6 bases of the junction unmatched. In DNA form, the CDR3 reads TGTGCCAGCAGCCTAAGCGGGGTGTATGAGCAGTTCTTC. Translation: CASSLSGVYEQFF.

The chain carries TRBV2 and TRBJ2-7; 7 bases align to TRBD1. V dropped 4 bases and J dropped 0; count of bases not matched to a gene: 6. The CDR3 is made up of 15 amino acids. Germline lookup yields CDR1 SNHLY and CDR2 FYNNEI. The CDR3 spells CASSVPGTASYEQYF. CDR3 coding DNA: TGTGCCAGCAGTGTCCCCGGGACAGCCTCCTACGAGCAGTACTTC.

In this sample, this clone turned up once. The chain joins TRBV7-2 to TRBJ2-2; 9 nucleotides match TRBD2. Trimming cost V 8 bases and J 6 bases; bases outside gene matches: 16. From germline, CDR1 is SGHTA and CDR2 FQGNSA. This CDR3 is built from 17 residues. CDR3 in DNA: TGTGCCAGCGGGCGGGGGGGACTAGAGGGCCTCGCCGGGGAGCTGTTTTTT. Amino acid sequence: CASGRGGLEGLAGELFF.

The gene calls are TRBV6-2 or TRBV6-3 and TRBJ2-3, with 8 bases fitting TRBD2. V trimming: 6 bases; J trimming: 2 bases; junction bases outside the gene matches: 10. The CDR3 loop spans 16 amino acids. Germline values: CDR1 MNHEY, CDR2 SVGEGT. CDR3 coding DNA: TGTGCCAGCAGCCCAGAGGAGCGGGGGTCCACAGATACGCAGTATTTT. It codes for CASSPEERGSTDTQYF.

The CDR3 loop is CASSLSQGASYEQYF. The CDR3 coding sequence is TGTGCCAGCAGTTTATCCCAGGGCGCCTCCTACGAGCAGTACTTC. This chain uses TRBV27 with TRBJ2-7; weak D call: TRBD1 (5 bases). Germline lookup yields CDR1 MNHEY and CDR2 SMNVEV (reference sequence). The ends were cut back, 0 bases at V and 0 bases at J, with 9 bases in the middle. The CDR3 totals 15 residues.

The chain uses TRBV19 and TRBJ1-1; 9 bases match TRBD1. Germline V lookup: CDR1 LNHDA, CDR2 SQIVND (reference sequence). With 3 bases clipped from V and 6 bases from J, the junction kept 8 bases outside the gene matches. This CDR3 is built from 15 residues. This CDR3 is CASSIDRGIGAEAFF. The CDR3 DNA sequence: TGTGCCAGTAGTATCGACAGGGGGATCGGCGCTGAAGCTTTCTTT.

This clone occurred a few times. The V gene is TRBV12-5, the J gene TRBJ1-6; D is perhaps TRBD1 (6 bases). V lost 2 bases and J 10 bases, leaving 12 bases between the germline ends. The CDR3 has 14 residues. Germline-derived CDR1 and CDR2 are LGHNT and FRNRAP. The CDR3 loop is CASGLWQGRSPLHF. CDR3 nucleotide sequence: TGTGCTAGTGGTTTGTGGCAGGGGCGATCACCCCTCCACTTT.

The chain couples TRBV7-6 to TRBJ1-5; no firm D call. Germline-derived CDR1 and CDR2 are SGHVS and FNYEAQ. Trimming left V 7 bases short and J 2 bases short, with 18 bases between. The CDR3 covers 16 residues. CDR3 nucleotides: TGTGCCAGCAACTTGGTCGGGGTCCCGGGCAATCAGCCCCAGCATTTT. This sequence encodes CASNLVGVPGNQPQHF.

On this clone itself: The same CDR3 arises from other DNA sequences in this sample as well. The gene calls are TRBV9 and TRBJ2-7, with D unclear. The CDR3 contains 13 residues. The germline CDR1 and CDR2 sequences are SGDLS and YYNGEE. V was shortened by 0 bases and J by 1 base, with 5 bases between the two germline ends. CDR3 amino acids: CASSVAGSYEQYF. CDR3 bases: TGTGCCAGCAGCGTAGCAGGTTCCTACGAGCAGTACTTC.

This clone was seen a handful of times. The rearrangement joins TRBV21-1 to TRBJ2-7; TRBD1 reflects the table's D call only, with no check against the DNA. TRBV21-1 is a recognized pseudogene. The CDR3 loop spans 13 amino acids. The CDR3 sequence is CASRRDRGYEQYV. The CDR3 DNA reads TGTGCCAGCAGGAGGGACAGGGGGTACGAGCAGTACGTC.

V usage is TRBV2 and J usage is TRBJ2-7, with TRBD1 matching 9 bases. Unmatched junction bases numbered 6, after V lost 5 bases and J lost 7 bases. This CDR3 spans 13 amino acids. Germline CDR1 SNHLY, CDR2 FYNNEI. The CDR3, as DNA: TGTGCCAGCAGTAAGGGGACAGGGAGGGAGCAGTACTTC. This gives the protein CASSKGTGREQYF.

V gene TRBV2 combines with J gene TRBJ2-5, with 7 nucleotides matching TRBD2. J was trimmed by 8 bases and V by 7 bases; bases with no gene match: 10. The germline V gene has CDR1 SNHLY and CDR2 FYNNEI. CDR3 size: 13 residues. The CDR3 is CASIEGGLDTQYF. In DNA, the CDR3 is TGTGCCAGCATCGAGGGAGGGTTAGATACCCAGTACTTC. Full variable domain (remainder filled in from reference TRBV2 and TRBJ2-5): EPEVTQTPSHQVTQMGQEVILRCVPISNHLYFYWYRQILGQKVEFLVSFYNNEISEKSEIFDDQFSVERPDGSNFTLKIRSTKLEDSAMYFCASIEGGLDTQYFGPGTRLLVL.

This clone appeared a single time. This sequence joins TRBV7-6 and TRBJ2-2; 11 bases are shared with TRBD2. Unmatched junction bases numbered 3, after V lost 3 bases and J lost 6 bases. CDR1 and CDR2 (germline): SGHVS, FNYEAQ. This CDR3 contains 15 residues. The CDR3 DNA is TGTGCCAGCAGCTTGTTAGCGGGAGGGCCCGGGGAGCTGTTTTTT. Translation: CASSLLAGGPGELFF.

This chain uses TRBV6-1 with TRBJ2-7; D remains ambiguous. V lost 2 bases and J lost 3, with 11 bases in between. CDR1 is MNHNS and CDR2 is SASEGT in the germline V gene. This CDR3 is built from 14 residues. CDR3 DNA: TGTGCCAGCAGTGAAATCACAGCCCTCTACGAGCAGTACGTC. Translated: CASSEITALYEQYV.

The J gene is TRBJ1-3, the V gene TRBV5-1; D unclear. The V end lost 3 bases, the J end lost 0 bases, and 10 bases lay between the germline ends. CDR3 size: 15 residues. The V gene's germline CDR1 is SGHRS and CDR2 YFSETQ. The CDR3 DNA sequence: TGCGCCAGCAGCTGGGGAGAAGTCTCTGGAAACACCATATATTTT. This sequence encodes CASSWGEVSGNTIYF.

The chain has TRBV10-2 and TRBJ2-3, with 8 bases aligning to TRBD2. The CDR3 has 17 residues. Germline trimming cut 4 bases from V and 0 bases from J; bases unmatched to any gene: 9. Germline lookup yields CDR1 WSHSY and CDR2 SAAADI. The CDR3 loop reads CASSVLGLAGSTDTQYF. The CDR3 DNA follows: TGCGCCAGCAGTGTCCTCGGACTAGCCGGCAGCACAGATACGCAGTATTTT.

This clone was seen only once. The genes are TRBV6-5 and TRBJ1-6; D is unclear. There are 16 residues in the CDR3. Germline assignment: CDR1 MNHEY and CDR2 SVGAGI. Trimming shortened V by 0 bases and J by 8 bases, and 14 bases separated the two germline ends. CDR3 nucleotides: TGTGCCAGCAGTTACTCTCCGGGGTCGAGGGATTCACCCCTCCACTTT. As protein: CASSYSPGSRDSPLHF.

This chain links TRBV12-3 or TRBV12-4 with TRBJ2-7, with D uncertain. The V end was cut by 3 bases, the J end by 2 bases, with 8 bases between. This CDR3 spans 13 amino acids. Written as DNA, the CDR3 is TGTGCCAGCAGTTTGCAGCTAGCCTACGAGCAGTACGTC. It encodes CASSLQLAYEQYV.

The rearrangement joins TRBV7-2 to TRBJ2-3; possible D gene TRBD1, 5 bases. The CDR3 is 16 residues long. Trimming took 0 bases from V and 6 from J, leaving 16 bases between them. CDR1 and CDR2 from the germline V gene are SGHTA and FQGNSA. The CDR3 protein is CASSLAQRLSGDTQYF. CDR3 nucleotides: TGTGCCAGCAGCTTAGCCCAGCGTCTATCAGGGGATACGCAGTATTTT. Together with reference TRBV7-2 and TRBJ2-3, the CDR3 gives the full variable domain: GAGVSQSPSNKVTEKGKDVELRCDPISGHTALYWYRQSLGQGLEFLIYFQGNSAPDKSGLPSDRFSAERTGGSVSTLTIQRTQQEDSAVYLCASSLAQRLSGDTQYFGPGTRLTVL.

This sequence joins TRBV4-3 and TRBJ2-2; D unclear. Germline assignment: CDR1 LGHNA and CDR2 YSLEER. Trimming pared 0 bases from V and 5 bases from J, leaving 10 bases between. The CDR3 sequence is 15 residues long. Written as DNA, the CDR3 is TGCGCCAGCAGCCAAGATAGAAGTGTTACCGGGGAGCTGTTTTTT. Translating it yields CASSQDRSVTGELFF.

For this clone: This specimen includes other DNA sequences encoding the same CDR3. The chain links TRBV7-2 to TRBJ2-5, with D perhaps matching TRBD2 (5 bases). The CDR3 is 13 residues long. CDR1 and CDR2 from the germline V gene are SGHTA and FQGNSA. V dropped 5 bases and J dropped 4 bases, with 11 bases sitting between them. The CDR3 region is CASSPSGGETQYF. In nucleotides, the CDR3 is TGTGCCAGCAGCCCGAGCGGTGGAGAGACCCAGTACTTC.

The chain is built from TRBV7-9 and TRBJ1-3; D remains unclear. The CDR3 covers 14 residues. Per the germline V gene, CDR1 is SEHNR and CDR2 is FQNEAQ (reference sequence). Trimming took 1 base from V and 4 from J, leaving 8 bases between them. The CDR3 sequence: CASSLGRGGNTIYF. Written as DNA, the CDR3 is TGTGCCAGCAGCTTAGGTCGGGGAGGAAACACCATATATTTT.